Listed below are T cell receptor beta chains from one sample, sequenced in a study of cytomegalovirus exposure and HLA in healthy donors. Produced via immunoSEQ multiplex PCR; TCRdb's table is partial and in-frame only. The sample consists of about 200,000 clones, approximately 80% of them appearing once. Sequenced input: PBMCs. These receptors were obtained from a woman in her 30s in good health and CMV-seronegative. Both conserved end residues are part of each CDR3. Each record gives: D gene, V gene, clone size, J gene, CDR3 DNA, CDR3 protein. D genes are given only for firm matches. The size of a clone is reported for some rows only, either as once, few or many, or as a class for expanded clones.

d_call: TRBD1; v_call: TRBV29-1; clone_size: -; j_call: TRBJ2-7; cdr3_nt: TGCAGCGCCGGACAGGGGGCCTACGAGCAGTACTTC; cdr3_aa: CSAGQGAYEQYF
d_call: TRBD2; v_call: TRBV5-1; clone_size: -; j_call: TRBJ2-7; cdr3_nt: TGCGCCAGCAGCTTGGTGGAGCGGGGGGGCCCTTACGAGCAGTACTTC; cdr3_aa: CASSLVERGGPYEQYF
d_call: TRBD1; v_call: TRBV5-1; clone_size: -; j_call: TRBJ2-7; cdr3_nt: TGCGCCAGCAGCTTGGGCAGGGGGCCGTACGAGCAGTACTTC; cdr3_aa: CASSLGRGPYEQYF
d_call: -; v_call: TRBV27; clone_size: -; j_call: TRBJ2-1; cdr3_nt: TGTGCCAGCAGTTTAGCACTAACCTACAATGAGCAGTTCTTC; cdr3_aa: CASSLALTYNEQFF
d_call: TRBD1; v_call: TRBV4-1; clone_size: -; j_call: TRBJ1-1; cdr3_nt: TGCGCCAGCAGCCAAGTGGACAGGGGGGCCACTGAAGCCTTCTTT; cdr3_aa: CASSQVDRGATEAFF
d_call: -; v_call: TRBV6-5; clone_size: few; j_call: TRBJ2-1; cdr3_nt: TGTGCCAGCAGTTACCGGTCGGCTAGCACCTACAATGAGCAGTTCTTC; cdr3_aa: CASSYRSASTYNEQFF
d_call: TRBD2; v_call: TRBV7-9; clone_size: -; j_call: TRBJ2-3; cdr3_nt: TGTGCCAGCAGCTTAGCAACTAGCGGGTACAGAGATACGCAGTATTTT; cdr3_aa: CASSLATSGYRDTQYF
d_call: -; v_call: TRBV28; clone_size: medium-sized; j_call: TRBJ1-5; cdr3_nt: TGTGCCAGCAGTCCTCTACAGGGAACTCAGCCCCAGCATTTT; cdr3_aa: CASSPLQGTQPQHF
d_call: -; v_call: TRBV25-1; clone_size: -; j_call: TRBJ2-2; cdr3_nt: TGTGCCAGCAGTGAACCAGGGTGGAACACCGGGGAGCTGTTTTTT; cdr3_aa: CASSEPGWNTGELFF
d_call: TRBD1; v_call: TRBV7-3; clone_size: -; j_call: TRBJ1-1; cdr3_nt: TGTGCCGGCAGCCCGGACAGGGTGAGTGAAGCTTTCTTT; cdr3_aa: CAGSPDRVSEAFF
d_call: -; v_call: TRBV25-1; clone_size: -; j_call: TRBJ2-7; cdr3_nt: TGTGCCAGCAGTGAATGGGGGGAGGCCTACGAGCAGTACTTC; cdr3_aa: CASSEWGEAYEQYF
d_call: TRBD1; v_call: TRBV7-3; clone_size: few; j_call: TRBJ1-1; cdr3_nt: TGTGCCAGCAGCTTATACCCCGGGACAGGTGCGGACACTGAAGCTTTCTTT; cdr3_aa: CASSLYPGTGADTEAFF
d_call: TRBD1; v_call: TRBV5-6; clone_size: -; j_call: TRBJ1-1; cdr3_nt: TGTGCCAGCAGCCACCGGGACAGGATAAAAGCTTTCTTT; cdr3_aa: CASSHRDRIKAFF
d_call: TRBD2; v_call: TRBV7-2; clone_size: once; j_call: TRBJ2-7; cdr3_nt: TGTGCCAGCAGCTTCACTAGCGGGAGCCGCGAGCAGTACTTC; cdr3_aa: CASSFTSGSREQYF
d_call: TRBD2; v_call: TRBV12-5; clone_size: -; j_call: TRBJ2-2; cdr3_nt: TGTGCTAGTGGCGGGACTAGCGGGTACACCGGGGAGCTGTTTTTT; cdr3_aa: CASGGTSGYTGELFF
d_call: -; v_call: TRBV5-4; clone_size: -; j_call: TRBJ1-5; cdr3_nt: TGTGCCAGCCCCTTGGGGAGTCAGCCCCAGCATTTT; cdr3_aa: CASPLGSQPQHF
d_call: -; v_call: TRBV29-1; clone_size: -; j_call: TRBJ2-7; cdr3_nt: TGCAGCGCTCCGCTTCTGGGGAGCGACGAGCAGTACTTC; cdr3_aa: CSAPLLGSDEQYF
d_call: -; v_call: TRBV29-1; clone_size: -; j_call: TRBJ2-2; cdr3_nt: TGCAGCGTCACAGGGGAGGAGAACACCGGGGAGCTGTTTTTT; cdr3_aa: CSVTGEENTGELFF
d_call: -; v_call: TRBV9; clone_size: -; j_call: TRBJ1-1; cdr3_nt: TGTGCCAGCAGCGTAGGGGCAGGGAACACTGAAGCTTTCTTT; cdr3_aa: CASSVGAGNTEAFF
d_call: TRBD2; v_call: TRBV7-3; clone_size: -; j_call: TRBJ2-7; cdr3_nt: TGTGCCAGCAGCTTAGCTAGCGGGGGAAGCTACGAGCAGTACTTC; cdr3_aa: CASSLASGGSYEQYF
d_call: -; v_call: TRBV7-8; clone_size: -; j_call: TRBJ1-2; cdr3_nt: TGTGCCCTCTATTCTAATTTGGGCTACCCCTTC; cdr3_aa: CALYSNLGYPF
d_call: TRBD1; v_call: TRBV14; clone_size: -; j_call: TRBJ2-7; cdr3_nt: TGTGCCAGCAGCCAAGGATGGGACAGGGTGGTCCACGAGCAGTACTTC; cdr3_aa: CASSQGWDRVVHEQYF
d_call: -; v_call: TRBV2; clone_size: -; j_call: TRBJ1-1; cdr3_nt: TGTGCCAGCAGTGGAGGGGGGGTAATCACTGAAGCTTTCTTT; cdr3_aa: CASSGGGVITEAFF
d_call: -; v_call: TRBV21-1; clone_size: -; j_call: TRBJ1-2; cdr3_nt: TGTGCCAGCAGCGCCTACTCGGGACAGGGAGCACTTAACTATGGCTACACCTTC; cdr3_aa: CASSAYSGQGALNYGYTF
d_call: -; v_call: TRBV9; clone_size: -; j_call: TRBJ2-1; cdr3_nt: TGTGCCAGCAGTCGTAGTTATGGGGGGGCGAGATACAATGAGCAGTTCTTC; cdr3_aa: CASSRSYGGARYNEQFF
d_call: TRBD2; v_call: TRBV19; clone_size: -; j_call: TRBJ2-7; cdr3_nt: TGTGCCAGTAGAGCCCCGGGGGGAGGTACCTACGAGCAGTACTTC; cdr3_aa: CASRAPGGGTYEQYF
d_call: -; v_call: TRBV7-2; clone_size: -; j_call: TRBJ2-5; cdr3_nt: TGTGCCAGCAGCTTTCGGCGGGCAGCGATGGAGACCCAGTACTTC; cdr3_aa: CASSFRRAAMETQYF
d_call: -; v_call: TRBV9; clone_size: -; j_call: TRBJ1-3; cdr3_nt: TGTGCCAGCAGCACTACGAACTCTGGAAACACCATATATTTT; cdr3_aa: CASSTTNSGNTIYF
d_call: TRBD2; v_call: TRBV9; clone_size: -; j_call: TRBJ2-1; cdr3_nt: TGTGCCAGCAGCCCGGGACTAGTCCACAATGAGCAGTTCTTC; cdr3_aa: CASSPGLVHNEQFF
d_call: -; v_call: TRBV5-1; clone_size: -; j_call: TRBJ2-5; cdr3_nt: TGCGCCAGCAGGCAGGGGCCTCAGGAGACCCAGTACTTC; cdr3_aa: CASRQGPQETQYF
d_call: TRBD2; v_call: TRBV28; clone_size: -; j_call: TRBJ2-1; cdr3_nt: TGTGCCAGCAGCCTTCAGCGGGAGTGGTACAATGAGCAGTTCTTC; cdr3_aa: CASSLQREWYNEQFF
d_call: TRBD1; v_call: TRBV27; clone_size: -; j_call: TRBJ2-7; cdr3_nt: TGTGCCAGCAAAGTAAGGGCAGGGGGCGATACCTACGAGCAGTACTTC; cdr3_aa: CASKVRAGGDTYEQYF
d_call: TRBD2; v_call: TRBV6-5; clone_size: -; j_call: TRBJ2-1; cdr3_nt: TGTGCCAGCAGTTATGCGGCGGGGGGCTCCTACAATGAGCAGTTCTTC; cdr3_aa: CASSYAAGGSYNEQFF
d_call: -; v_call: TRBV30; clone_size: -; j_call: TRBJ1-1; cdr3_nt: TGTGCCTGGAGTGTACCAGGGTACACTGAAGCTTTCTTT; cdr3_aa: CAWSVPGYTEAFF
d_call: -; v_call: TRBV13; clone_size: -; j_call: TRBJ2-7; cdr3_nt: TGTGCCAGCAGCTTCAGCGCAACCTACGAGCAGTACTTC; cdr3_aa: CASSFSATYEQYF
d_call: -; v_call: TRBV6-5; clone_size: few; j_call: TRBJ1-2; cdr3_nt: TGTGCCAGCAGTTACACCGAGACAGATTACTATGGCTACACCTTC; cdr3_aa: CASSYTETDYYGYTF
d_call: TRBD1; v_call: TRBV29-1; clone_size: once; j_call: TRBJ1-3; cdr3_nt: TGCAGCGCCGAGGGGGCTACTGGAAACACCATATATTTT; cdr3_aa: CSAEGATGNTIYF
d_call: -; v_call: TRBV2; clone_size: -; j_call: TRBJ2-2; cdr3_nt: TGTGCCAGCAGTGTGCAGGGCGCGAACACCGGGGAGCTGTTTTTT; cdr3_aa: CASSVQGANTGELFF
d_call: -; v_call: TRBV5-1; clone_size: -; j_call: TRBJ1-6; cdr3_nt: TGCGCCAGCAGCGAAGACCCCGCAGCTAGCTCCTATAATTCACCCCTCCACTTT; cdr3_aa: CASSEDPAASSYNSPLHF
d_call: -; v_call: TRBV11-2; clone_size: -; j_call: TRBJ2-7; cdr3_nt: TGTGCCAGCAGCTTAGGGGGCCTCTCCTACGAGCAGTACTTC; cdr3_aa: CASSLGGLSYEQYF
d_call: -; v_call: TRBV20-1; clone_size: -; j_call: TRBJ1-1; cdr3_nt: TGCAGTGCTAGCACAGAAGATGAAGCTTTCTTT; cdr3_aa: CSASTEDEAFF
d_call: TRBD2; v_call: TRBV2; clone_size: -; j_call: TRBJ2-1; cdr3_nt: TGTGCCAGCAGTCTCCATAGCGGGAGGGCCAGGAATGAGCAGTTCTTC; cdr3_aa: CASSLHSGRARNEQFF
d_call: -; v_call: TRBV29-1; clone_size: -; j_call: TRBJ1-2; cdr3_nt: TGCAGCTCTATGTTCACGGGAGACTACACCTTC; cdr3_aa: CSSMFTGDYTF
d_call: TRBD1; v_call: TRBV30; clone_size: few; j_call: TRBJ2-1; cdr3_nt: TGTGCCTGGTCCAAAAGTCGTGGACAGGGACGCGATGAGCAGTTCTTC; cdr3_aa: CAWSKSRGQGRDEQFF
d_call: -; v_call: TRBV10-3; clone_size: once; j_call: TRBJ2-1; cdr3_nt: TGTGCCATCAGCCGAACATCTCCCTACAATGAGCAGTTCTTC; cdr3_aa: CAISRTSPYNEQFF
d_call: TRBD1; v_call: TRBV4-1; clone_size: -; j_call: TRBJ1-2; cdr3_nt: TGCGCCAGCAGCCAGTACAGGGGCGCTAACTATGGCTACACCTTC; cdr3_aa: CASSQYRGANYGYTF
d_call: TRBD2; v_call: TRBV28; clone_size: -; j_call: TRBJ2-1; cdr3_nt: TGTGCCAGCAGTTTATCCTTAGCGGGAGCGGTTGAGCAGTTCTTC; cdr3_aa: CASSLSLAGAVEQFF
d_call: -; v_call: TRBV5-6; clone_size: -; j_call: TRBJ2-7; cdr3_nt: TGTGCCAGCGGCAAGGGGCAGTTTTCCTACGAGCAGTACTTC; cdr3_aa: CASGKGQFSYEQYF
d_call: -; v_call: TRBV5-1; clone_size: -; j_call: TRBJ1-6; cdr3_nt: TGCGCCAGCAGCTTGTTCACAGGGAGTCTCGATTCACCCCTCCACTTT; cdr3_aa: CASSLFTGSLDSPLHF
d_call: TRBD2; v_call: TRBV7-2; clone_size: -; j_call: TRBJ2-1; cdr3_nt: TGTGCCACCGTAGAACCGGGACTAGCGGGAGGGGAGCAGTTCTTC; cdr3_aa: CATVEPGLAGGEQFF
d_call: TRBD1; v_call: TRBV25-1; clone_size: once; j_call: TRBJ2-1; cdr3_nt: TGTGCCAGCAGTAGTTACGGACAGGCCTACGACAATGAGCAGTTCTTC; cdr3_aa: CASSSYGQAYDNEQFF
d_call: TRBD1; v_call: TRBV5-4; clone_size: -; j_call: TRBJ1-1; cdr3_nt: TGTGCCAGCAGCTTGGCCGACAGGGCGAACACTGAAGCTTTCTTT; cdr3_aa: CASSLADRANTEAFF
d_call: TRBD2; v_call: TRBV2; clone_size: -; j_call: TRBJ2-3; cdr3_nt: TGTGCCAGCAGTTACATTCCCGGCAGGGAGGGTACGCAGTATTTT; cdr3_aa: CASSYIPGREGTQYF